This TCR beta chain was captured by sequencing in a study of blood T cells in healthy people across ages. The authors ran a second PCR of roughly 6 to 12 cycles using a sample-barcoded 5' primer and a J-beta primer mix. One entry per CDR3 protein, called by TCRdb with MiXCR from the 5' RACE reads. In the table there are some 780,000 distinct CDR3 sequences, roughly three fifths of which are singletons. The CDR3 is made up of 14 amino acids. Germline V lookup: CDR1 SGDLS, CDR2 YYNGEE. The rearrangement joins TRBV9 to TRBJ2-5; TRBD1 aligns across 10 bases. The J call could be wrong; TRBJ2-7 is a better fit for the DNA end. This receptor was identified in a man aged 35 to 55 in good health. Sequencing was done on a sample of blood. CDR3 sequence reads: CASSHGTGVYEQYF. The CDR3 nucleotides read TGTGCCAGCAGTCACGGGACAGGGGTTTACGAGCAGTACTTC.